A single sample is the source of the 10 T cell receptor beta chains below, sequenced in a study of shared clonotypes between healthy human individuals. The table came from immunoSEQ multiplex PCR; TCRdb's copy has only in-frame clones and leaves some out. The top ten hold roughly 0.61% of the sample, which has more than 900,000 clones, roughly 74% seen once. Material for sequencing was memory CD4+ T cells from PBMCs. Subset of the sample: CD45RA-negative fraction. Receptors originate from a man younger than 35 in good health. Some clones in this sample may be carry-over from other donors' samples.

The CDR3 reads CASRPGGDNTGELFF. The CDR3 DNA follows: TGCGCCAGCAGACCCGGTGGCGATAACACCGGGGAGCTGTTTTTT. The chain has TRBV5-1 and TRBJ2-2; D remains unclear. Germline V CDR1 and CDR2: SGHRS, YFSETQ. V dropped 5 bases and J dropped 2 bases, with 13 bases sitting between them. This CDR3 has 15 residues.

The chain is built from TRBV19 and TRBJ2-1, with 7 bases identical to TRBD1. Germline V CDR1 and CDR2: LNHDA, SQIVND (reference sequence). This CDR3 contains 17 residues. After removal of 6 bases from V and 4 bases from J, the junction contained 15 bases not matched to a gene. This CDR3 is CASSRRIGTEIYNEQFF. CDR3 coding DNA: TGTGCCAGTAGCAGAAGGATTGGGACAGAGATTTACAATGAGCAGTTCTTC.

The gene calls are TRBV28 and TRBJ2-2; maybe TRBD2 (6 bases). Germline V gives CDR1 MDHEN, CDR2 SYDVKM. The V and J ends lost 3 bases and 5 bases respectively, with 13 bases between them. The CDR3 loop spans 15 amino acids. The CDR3 protein is CASSFWSGGTGELFF. DNA of the CDR3: TGTGCCAGCAGTTTCTGGAGTGGGGGGACCGGGGAGCTGTTTTTT.

This clone turned up a few times. V is TRBV5-1 and J is TRBJ2-5, with 10 positions matching TRBD2. The CDR3 totals 16 residues. The J segment lost 11 bases and the V segment lost 4 bases, leaving 17 bases of the junction unmatched. Germline assignment: CDR1 SGHRS and CDR2 YFSETQ. The CDR3 region has the DNA TGCGCCAGCAGCCGGACTAGCGGCCTTAATGGGTTGGCTCAGTACTTC. Protein: CASSRTSGLNGLAQYF. Full variable domain (outside the CDR3, taken from reference TRBV5-1 and TRBJ2-5): KAGVTQTPRYLIKTRGQQVTLSCSPISGHRSVSWYQQTPGQGLQFLFEYFSETQRNKGNFPGRFSGRQFSNSRSEMNVSTLELGDSALYLCASSRTSGLNGLAQYFGPGTRLLVL.

This clone came up a few times. The rearrangement joins TRBV5-1 to TRBJ2-4; possibly TRBD2 for D (7 bases). This CDR3 has 18 residues. Trimming pared 4 bases from V and 0 bases from J, leaving 20 bases between. Germline CDR1 SGHRS, CDR2 YFSETQ. DNA of the CDR3: TGCGCCAGCAGCCCCGACCAAGGGGGGGGGATAGCCAAAAACATTCAGTACTTC. It encodes CASSPDQGGGIAKNIQYF.

About this clone itself: A read error may be the cause here, since a much bigger clone is one base away. The CDR3, as DNA: TGTGCCAGCAGTGAAGAGGGGAACACTGAAGCTTTCTTT. Its translation is CASSEEGNTEAFF. This sequence joins TRBV6-4 and TRBJ1-1; D unresolved. Germline V CDR1 and CDR2: MRHNA, SNTAGT. The CDR3 consists of 13 residues. V dropped 3 bases and J dropped 1 base, with 6 bases sitting between them.

J is TRBJ1-5 and V is TRBV4-3; D gene ambiguous. Germline lookup yields CDR1 LGHNA and CDR2 YSLEER. The V end lost 4 bases, the J end lost 0 bases, and 13 bases lay between the germline ends. This CDR3 region has 16 residues. The CDR3 here is CASSPRVQISNQPQHF. Here the CDR3 DNA reads TGCGCCAGCAGCCCTAGGGTACAGATTAGCAATCAGCCCCAGCATTTT.

With respect to this clone: This specimen includes other DNA sequences encoding the same CDR3. The chain couples TRBV29-1 to TRBJ1-1; unclear D gene. CDR1 and CDR2 (germline): SQVTM, ANQGSEA. The CDR3 length is 11 residues. V gave up 3 bases and J gave up 2 bases, with 4 bases separating them. The CDR3 is CSVDGNTEAFF. CDR3 in DNA: TGCAGCGTTGATGGTAACACTGAAGCTTTCTTT.

The chain combines TRBV5-1 with TRBJ2-6; no firm D call. Trimming left V 5 bases short and J 2 bases short, with 11 bases between. The CDR3 totals 15 residues. Per germline, CDR1 SGHRS and CDR2 YFSETQ. CDR3 protein: CASSLLQAGANVLTF. Written as DNA, the CDR3 is TGCGCCAGCAGTTTACTCCAGGCTGGGGCCAACGTCCTGACTTTC.

The gene calls are TRBV5-4 and TRBJ2-7; 8 bases match TRBD2. The CDR3 is 13 amino acids. Germline CDR1 and CDR2: SGHNT and YYREEE (reference sequence). The V and J ends lost 4 bases and 6 bases, in that order; junction bases with no gene match: 6. CDR3 loop: CASSITGGGEQYF. CDR3 nucleotide sequence: TGTGCCAGCAGCATAACCGGGGGGGGCGAGCAGTACTTC.